The present T cell receptor (beta chain) was sequenced within a study of a mutant IDH1 vaccine in newly diagnosed glioma. Whole-study context: Patients previously underwent radiotherapy, temozolomide, or both, and most underwent both.

With regard to this clone: Antigen specificity is unknown.

This CDR3 is built from 14 residues. Germline CDR1 SNHLY, CDR2 FYNNEI. V shed 6 bases and J shed 0 bases, with 12 bases lying between them. TCRdb's copy holds only in-frame clones and misses some; the assay was immunoSEQ multiplex PCR. The data show about 94,000 clones, around 92% seen once. As for time point: week 47, end of study. One vaccine dose held 300 ug of mutant IDH1 20-mer peptide and came with topical imiquimod. This sample comprised PBMCs, obtained from a glioma patient whose treatment included an IDH1 peptide vaccine. V usage is TRBV2 and J usage is TRBJ2-7; no clear D gene. The TCR originated in a woman between 50 and 59 years old with glioma. In DNA, the CDR3 is TGTGCCAGCAGACCAAACGGTCCCTCCTACGAGCAGTACTTC. It translates to CASRPNGPSYEQYF. The full variable domain, its missing parts supplied by reference TRBV2 and TRBJ2-7, is EPEVTQTPSHQVTQMGQEVILRCVPISNHLYFYWYRQILGQKVEFLVSFYNNEISEKSEIFDDQFSVERPDGSNFTLKIRSTKLEDSAMYFCASRPNGPSYEQYFGPGTRLTVT.